This T cell receptor beta chain was recorded in a study of OX40 agonist ivuxolimab in advanced cancers. Study overall: Across the patients, intravenous ivuxolimab was delivered every 2 weeks at 0.01 to 10 mg/kg. A mean age of roughly 60 years, range 23 to 79, was recorded, and approximately 85% were male.

As to this clone: Its antigen is unknown.

The study's findings and limits: Among the nonresponders, some also had low normalized T-cell clonal expansion. Partial responders receiving 0.1-3.0 mg/kg showed among the lowest clonal expansion.

The assay was immunoSEQ multiplex PCR, and TCRdb's table has in-frame clones only and misses some. The table has 50,000 to 75,000 clones, over 75% seen once. Source: CD4+ or CD8+ T cells sorted from blood, taken in a trial of the OX40 agonist ivuxolimab. This receptor was identified in an adult with an advanced solid tumor such as melanoma, head and neck, liver or kidney cancer.

The DNA for the CDR3 is TGTGCCAGCCCGGGACAGGCCCACTTGGGCTACACCTTC. Translated, it gives CASPGQAHLGYTF. This rearrangement joins TRBV27 to TRBJ1-2; 8 bases line up with TRBD1. The CDR3 sequence is 13 residues long. V lost 8 bases to trimming and J lost 8 bases; unmatched junction nucleotides: 10. Germline lookup yields CDR1 MNHEY and CDR2 SMNVEV (reference sequence).